These 14 T cell receptor beta chains originate from one sample sequenced in a study of CD8 T cells in ankylosing spondylitis. The study's findings and limits: Apparently characteristic of ankylosing spondylitis blood was a TCR beta motif (about 8 highly homologous variants).

TCRdb called the 5' RACE reads again in MiXCR, with one record for every CDR3 protein. The sample yields fewer than 550,000 distinct CDR3 sequences, approximately 5.3% seen once. No antigens are known for them. Specimen: blood, either unsorted or a sorted T cell fraction (not recorded which). The receptors originated from a male donor with ankylosing spondylitis.

This clonotype was seen ten or more times. The gene calls are TRBV11-2 and TRBJ2-7; 9 nucleotides agree with TRBD1. V lost 7 bases, J lost 5 bases, and 9 bases stayed unmatched. The germline gives CDR1 SGHAT, CDR2 FQNNGV. This CDR3 is 14 amino acids long. The CDR3 region has the DNA TGTGCCAGCACCCAAGGGGGGACAGGGAACGAGCAGTACTTC. Translation: CASTQGGTGNEQYF. Looking up the rest from reference TRBV11-2 and TRBJ2-7 gives the full variable domain: EAGVAQSPRYKIIEKRQSVAFWCNPISGHATLYWYQQILGQGPKLLIQFQNNGVVDDSQLPKDRFSAERLKGVDSTLKIQPAKLEDSAVYLCASTQGGTGNEQYFGPGTRLTVT.

This clonotype was observed many times. The chain is built from TRBV4-3 and TRBJ2-7; 9 bases agree with TRBD1. With 3 bases clipped from V and 3 bases from J, the junction kept 6 bases outside the gene matches. CDR3 size: 15 residues. Germline V gives CDR1 LGHNA, CDR2 YSLEER. CDR3 DNA sequence: TGCGCCAGCAGCCACCAGAGGACAGGGGACTACGAGCAGTACTTC. This gives the protein CASSHQRTGDYEQYF.

Ten or more counts support this clonotype. The V gene is TRBV20-1, the J gene TRBJ2-5; the D gene is possibly TRBD2 (5 bases). Per the germline V gene, CDR1 is DFQATT and CDR2 is SNEGSKA (reference sequence). V lost 7 bases to trimming and J lost 2 bases, with 8 bases between them. CDR3 length: 11 amino acids. CDR3 nucleotide sequence: TGCAGTGAGGACTTGCAAGAGACCCAGTACTTC. Protein product: CSEDLQETQYF.

This clonotype appeared many times. This chain links TRBV12-3 or TRBV12-4 with TRBJ2-7, with D maybe TRBD1 (6 bases). The CDR3 loop spans 13 amino acids. V was cut by 4 bases and J by 5 bases, with 12 bases left in between. CDR3 amino acids: CASSYDRTDEQYF. The CDR3 DNA reads as TGTGCCAGCAGTTATGACAGGACGGACGAGCAGTACTTC.

This clonotype has a count of ten or more. CDR3 region: CSVDSALAGRGDTQYF. CDR3 DNA sequence: TGCAGCGTTGACTCCGCTCTAGCGGGACGGGGAGATACGCAGTATTTT. This rearrangement joins TRBV29-1 to TRBJ2-3, with 9 bases identical to TRBD2. Losses at the gene ends were 3 bases for V and 5 bases for J; bases not matched to a gene: 12. Per the germline V gene, CDR1 is SQVTM and CDR2 is ANQGSEA. This CDR3 is built from 16 residues.

This clonotype was recorded many times. The rearrangement uses TRBV20-1 and TRBJ1-6; 7 bases map to TRBD1. The length of the CDR3 is 17 residues. Germline V gene data show CDR1 as DFQATT and CDR2 as SNEGSKA (reference sequence). V shed 0 bases and J 1 base; nucleotides not matched to a gene: 6. This CDR3 is CSARDPGRGSYNSPLHF. The CDR3 DNA follows: TGCAGTGCTAGAGATCCTGGCAGGGGGTCCTATAATTCACCCCTCCACTTT.

This clonotype has a count of ten or more. V is TRBV29-1 and J is TRBJ2-7, with TRBD2 as a possible D gene (5 bases). This CDR3 has 12 amino acids. V was trimmed by 4 bases and J by 3 bases, leaving 10 bases between them. Germline values: CDR1 SQVTM, CDR2 ANQGSEA. CDR3 in DNA: TGCAGCGTTGTCATCGGGGTCTACGAGCAGTACTTC. Protein sequence: CSVVIGVYEQYF.

This clonotype has a count of ten or more. The chain combines TRBV5-1 with TRBJ2-1; 7 nucleotides line up with TRBD1. The CDR3 runs 15 residues. CDR1 is SGHRS and CDR2 is YFSETQ in the germline V gene. With 7 bases clipped from V and 6 bases from J, the junction kept 13 bases outside the gene matches. CDR3 loop: CASQIRQGEGNEQFF. The DNA of the CDR3 is TGCGCCAGCCAGATACGACAGGGTGAGGGCAATGAGCAGTTCTTC.

This clonotype has a count of ten or more. The chain carries TRBV7-9 and TRBJ2-1; D possibly corresponds to TRBD2 (5 bases). The CDR3 totals 16 residues. Trimming removed 0 bases from V and 0 bases from J, with 9 bases in between. Germline CDR1 reads SEHNR; CDR2 reads FQNEAQ (reference sequence). The CDR3 spells CASSLALAGSYNEQFF. The CDR3 nucleotides read TGTGCCAGCAGCTTAGCTCTAGCAGGCTCCTACAATGAGCAGTTCTTC.

This clonotype was picked up a small number of times. The V gene is TRBV28, the J gene TRBJ2-7; D is perhaps TRBD2 (5 bases). The V end lost 6 bases, the J end lost 2 bases, and 20 bases lay between the germline ends. The germline gives CDR1 MDHEN, CDR2 SYDVKM. This CDR3 is built from 16 residues. The CDR3 loop is CASSRTEGAAPYEQYF. As DNA, the CDR3 is TGTGCCAGCAGCCGGACTGAGGGAGCAGCGCCCTACGAGCAGTACTTC.

This clonotype occurred many times. This chain links TRBV20-1 with TRBJ2-1; 7 bases align to TRBD2. The CDR3 spans 15 residues. Germline loops: CDR1 DFQATT, CDR2 SNEGSKA (reference sequence). With 4 bases clipped from V and 1 base from J, the junction kept 7 bases outside the gene matches. CDR3 sequence: CSAIGLVSSYNEQFF. In DNA, the CDR3 is TGCAGTGCTATAGGACTAGTAAGTTCCTACAATGAGCAGTTCTTC.

This clonotype was counted at least ten times. The V call is TRBV12-3 or TRBV12-4, the J call TRBJ1-2, with TRBD1 matching 8 bases. The V and J ends lost 3 bases and 4 bases, in that order; junction bases with no gene match: 1. The length of the CDR3 is 13 residues. CDR3 in DNA: TGTGCCAGCAGTTTGGGACAGGTCTATGGCTACACCTTC. Its protein product is CASSLGQVYGYTF.

This clonotype occurred many times. The gene calls are TRBV5-1 and TRBJ2-7, with D possibly being TRBD1 or TRBD2 (5 bases each). The CDR3 is 13 amino acids. V dropped 5 bases and J dropped 6 bases, with 15 bases sitting between them. Germline V gene sequence: CDR1 SGHRS, CDR2 YFSETQ. The CDR3 is CASRWGRSGEQYF. In nucleotides, the CDR3 is TGCGCCAGCAGGTGGGGGAGATCGGGCGAGCAGTACTTC.

This clonotype came up many times. The chain employs TRBV28 and TRBJ2-7; no clear D. The germline gives CDR1 MDHEN, CDR2 SYDVKM. This CDR3 comprises 11 residues. V lost 3 bases, J lost 7 bases, and 7 bases lay in between. Here the CDR3 DNA reads TGTGCCAGCAGTTTCCTATCGGAGCAGTACTTC. Amino acids: CASSFLSEQYF.